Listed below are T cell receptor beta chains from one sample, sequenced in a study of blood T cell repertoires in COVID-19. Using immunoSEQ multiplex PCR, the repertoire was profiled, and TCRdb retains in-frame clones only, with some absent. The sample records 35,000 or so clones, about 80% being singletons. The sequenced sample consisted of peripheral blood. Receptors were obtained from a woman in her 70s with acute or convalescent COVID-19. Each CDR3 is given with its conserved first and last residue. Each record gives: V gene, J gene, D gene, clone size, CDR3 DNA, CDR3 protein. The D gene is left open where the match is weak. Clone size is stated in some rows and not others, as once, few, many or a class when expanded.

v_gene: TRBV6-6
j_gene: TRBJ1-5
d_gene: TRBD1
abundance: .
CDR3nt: TGTGCCAGCAGTTACCTGACAGGGGATCAGCCCCAGCATTTT
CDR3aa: CASSYLTGDQPQHF

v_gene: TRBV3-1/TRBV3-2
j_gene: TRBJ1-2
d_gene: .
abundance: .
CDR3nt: TGTGCCAGCAGCCACAGGACAAACTATGGCTACACCTTC
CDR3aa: CASSHRTNYGYTF

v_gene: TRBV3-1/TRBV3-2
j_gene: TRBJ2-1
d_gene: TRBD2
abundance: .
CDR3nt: TGTGCCAGCAGCCAAACTAGCGGGGGTATGGGGAATGAGCAGTTCTTC
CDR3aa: CASSQTSGGMGNEQFF

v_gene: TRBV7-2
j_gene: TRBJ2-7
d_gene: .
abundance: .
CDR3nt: TGTGCCAGCATGGGGGGCTACGAGCAGTACTTC
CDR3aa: CASMGGYEQYF

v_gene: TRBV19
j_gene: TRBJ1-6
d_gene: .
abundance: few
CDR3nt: TGTGCCAGTAGTCTTTTGGGAGAGAGAAATTCACCCCTCCACTTT
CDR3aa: CASSLLGERNSPLHF

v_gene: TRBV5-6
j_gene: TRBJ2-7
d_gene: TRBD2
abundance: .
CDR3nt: TGTGCCAGCAGCTGGGGCCCTACTAGCGGGGGGGCCTACGAGCAGTACTTC
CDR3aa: CASSWGPTSGGAYEQYF

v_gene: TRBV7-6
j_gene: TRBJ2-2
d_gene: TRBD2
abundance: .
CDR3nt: TGTGCCAGCAGCCCGGGACTAGCGGGGTCGAACACCGGGGAGCTGTTTTTT
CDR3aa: CASSPGLAGSNTGELFF

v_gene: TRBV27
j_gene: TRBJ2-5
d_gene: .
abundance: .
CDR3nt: TGTGCCAGCAGTTGGACTATACAATACCAAGAGACCCAGTACTTC
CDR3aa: CASSWTIQYQETQYF

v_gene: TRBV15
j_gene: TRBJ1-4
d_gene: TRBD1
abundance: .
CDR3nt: TGTGCCACCGAGGGTTTGCGGGACAGACAAAATGAAAAACTGTTTTTT
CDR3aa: CATEGLRDRQNEKLFF

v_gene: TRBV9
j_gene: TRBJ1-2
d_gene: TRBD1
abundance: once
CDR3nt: TGTGCCAGCAGCGTAGGACAGGGGGCGGGTGGCTACACCTTC
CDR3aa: CASSVGQGAGGYTF

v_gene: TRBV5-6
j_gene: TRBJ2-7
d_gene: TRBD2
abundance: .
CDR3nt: TGTGCCAGCAGCGCTGGACTAGGAACTTACGAGCAGTACTTC
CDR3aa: CASSAGLGTYEQYF

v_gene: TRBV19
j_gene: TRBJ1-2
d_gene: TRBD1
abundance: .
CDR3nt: TGTGCCAGTAGTAACATGGGGACAGCCCGTGGCTACACCTTC
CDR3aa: CASSNMGTARGYTF

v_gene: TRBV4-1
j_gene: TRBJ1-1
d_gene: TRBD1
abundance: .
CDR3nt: TGCGCCAGCAGCGCAGCGGAGGGGGCTTTCGACACTGAAGCTTTCTTT
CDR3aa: CASSAAEGAFDTEAFF

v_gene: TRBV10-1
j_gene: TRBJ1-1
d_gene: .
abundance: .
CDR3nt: TGCGCCAGCAGTGGAGGGGGAAACACTGAAGCTTTCTTT
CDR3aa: CASSGGGNTEAFF

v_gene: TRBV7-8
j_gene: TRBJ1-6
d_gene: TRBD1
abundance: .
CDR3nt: TGTGCCAGCAGCCGAGGGTGGGACAGTGGATCACCCCTCCACTTT
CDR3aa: CASSRGWDSGSPLHF

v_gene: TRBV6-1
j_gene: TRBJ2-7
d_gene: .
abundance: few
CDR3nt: TGTGCCAGCAGTGACCAGACAGGTGGCTCCTACGAGCAGTACTTC
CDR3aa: CASSDQTGGSYEQYF

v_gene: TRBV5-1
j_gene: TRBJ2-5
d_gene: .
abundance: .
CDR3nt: TGCGCCAGCAGCACCGGGTCCCAAGAGACCCAGTACTTC
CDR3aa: CASSTGSQETQYF

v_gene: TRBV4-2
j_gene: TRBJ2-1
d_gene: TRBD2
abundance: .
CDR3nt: TGTGCCAGCAGCCCCGGGACTAGCCAGATAGCCTACAATGAGCAGTTCTTC
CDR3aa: CASSPGTSQIAYNEQFF

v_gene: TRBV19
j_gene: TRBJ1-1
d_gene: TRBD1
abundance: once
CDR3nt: TGTGCCAGTAGGGCAGATACAGGGGACAGGCTGTATAGAGCTTTCTTT
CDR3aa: CASRADTGDRLYRAFF